This T cell receptor beta chain derives from a study of post-analysis software for immune sequencing data. With respect to this clonotype: Antigen unknown.

This CDR3 is built from 14 residues. Germline CDR1 and CDR2: SGDLS and YYNGEE. V lost 3 bases and J 2 bases, leaving 10 bases between the germline ends. Researchers reported that TCR beta cDNA libraries carried unique molecular identifiers. Using its own MiXCR run on the PCR reads, TCRdb lists one record per CDR3 protein. The sample records roughly 540,000 distinct CDR3 sequences, around a third being singletons. General study results and limits: Patients had higher frequencies than controls of four to six TRBV segments, including TRBV5-6, TRBV5-1 and TRBV20-1. Strong same-batch co-clustering of samples appeared with F measure clustering.

The specimen sequenced was blood. This clonotype was obtained from a girl under 18 with multiple sclerosis. The chain recombines TRBV9 with TRBJ2-3; D is perhaps TRBD1 or TRBD2 (5 bases each). This CDR3 reads CASSAEGTTDTQYF. The CDR3 DNA reads as TGTGCCAGCAGCGCTGAAGGGACCACAGATACGCAGTATTTT.